The source of this T cell receptor (beta chain) is a study of response to subunit inactivated influenza vaccine. TCRdb analysed the RT-PCR reads with MiXCR anew, one entry per CDR3 protein. The repertoire holds approximately 530,000 distinct CDR3 sequences, with roughly 8.2% as singletons. The germline V and J ends were trimmed by 1 base and 8 bases, with 15 bases remaining between them. Per germline, CDR1 LGHNA and CDR2 YSLEER. This CDR3 has 15 amino acids. This clonotype was seen repeatedly, ten times or more. Sequencing was performed on PBMCs from blood, taken about 23 months after vaccination. The V call is TRBV4-3, the J call TRBJ2-1, with D perhaps matching TRBD2 (6 bases). The sequence was obtained from a man aged 50 to 69 who received an inactivated influenza vaccine. The CDR3 is CASSQGVTRMYEQFF. CDR3 DNA: TGCGCCAGCAGCCAAGGGGTGACTAGAATGTATGAGCAGTTCTTC.